Below, 23 T cell receptor beta chains from the same sample are listed, as sequenced in a study of T cells after yellow fever vaccination. TCRdb reprocessed the 5' RACE reads with MiXCR, giving one entry per CDR3 protein. In the table there are some 200,000 distinct CDR3 sequences, approximately 3% of which are singletons. The sample here was CD4+ T cells sorted from PBMCs, taken 10 days after the yellow fever booster vaccination. These receptors were obtained from a man aged 18 to 29 who received the YFV17D yellow fever vaccine.

At least ten counts were recorded for this clonotype. The J gene is TRBJ2-7, the V gene TRBV28; the D gene is possibly TRBD2 (7 bases). Trimming took 3 bases from V and 3 from J, leaving 15 bases between them. The CDR3 contains 15 residues. Germline V lookup: CDR1 MDHEN, CDR2 SYDVKM. CDR3 nucleotides: TGTGCCAGCAGTTTCCCGGGGGGCCTTCGCTACGAGCAGTACTTC. It yields the protein CASSFPGGLRYEQYF. Drawing the rest from reference TRBV28 and TRBJ2-7, the complete variable domain is DVKVTQSSRYLVKRTGEKVFLECVQDMDHENMFWYRQDPGLGLRLIYFSYDVKMKEKGDIPEGYSVSREKKERFSLILESASTNQTSMYLCASSFPGGLRYEQYFGPGTRLTVT.

V usage is TRBV5-4 and J usage is TRBJ2-7; D might be TRBD1 (6 bases). The CDR3 extends over 16 amino acids. Trimming removed 4 bases from V and 2 bases from J, with 19 bases in between. Germline loops: CDR1 SGHNT, CDR2 YYREEE (reference sequence). DNA of the CDR3: TGTGCCAGCAGCCCGGACAGCGCGACGAGGGCCTACGAGCAGTACTTC. It encodes CASSPDSATRAYEQYF.

Points on this clonotype: An end of the junction differs from the germline gene, which may be a read error. This sequence joins TRBV20-1 and TRBJ1-6, with D unclear. This CDR3 spans 14 amino acids. CDR1 is DFQATT and CDR2 is SNEGSKA in the germline V gene (reference sequence). CDR3 nucleotide sequence: TGCAGTGCTAGTACGAGGCCAGGCAATTCACCCCCCCACTTT. It is translated as CSASTRPGNSPPHF.

The V gene is TRBV7-2, the J gene TRBJ2-3; D unclear. Germline V gene data show CDR1 as SGHTA and CDR2 as FQGNSA. This CDR3 region has 13 residues. Deletions cut 3 bases from V and 2 bases from J, with 6 bases between. In nucleotides, the CDR3 is TGTGCCAGCAGCTTCGCCTACACAGATACGCAGTATTTT. This encodes CASSFAYTDTQYF. The variable domain in full, completed from reference TRBV7-2 and TRBJ2-3, reads GAGVSQSPSNKVTEKGKDVELRCDPISGHTALYWYRQSLGQGLEFLIYFQGNSAPDKSGLPSDRFSAERTGGSVSTLTIQRTQQEDSAVYLCASSFAYTDTQYFGPGTRLTVL.

Many counts were recorded for this clonotype. V usage is TRBV12-3 or TRBV12-4 and J usage is TRBJ2-4; possibly TRBD1 for D (5 bases). The CDR3 sequence is 12 residues long. V was pared by 6 bases and J by 9 bases, with 12 bases between. In DNA form, the CDR3 reads TGTGCCAGCAGAGCTGATAGGGGCATTCAGTACTTC. It codes for CASRADRGIQYF.

This clonotype was seen more than once but under ten times. This chain joins TRBV7-2 and TRBJ1-5; D is possibly TRBD1 (6 bases). V shed 5 bases and J shed 3 bases, with 14 bases lying between them. The CDR3 has 15 residues. CDR1 is SGHTA, CDR2 FQGNSA, per germline. CDR3 sequence (DNA): TGTGCCAGCAGCGACGGGACACACTTCAATCAGCCCCAGCATTTT. Encoded protein: CASSDGTHFNQPQHF.

There are a few counts of this clonotype. CDR3 amino acids: CASYSGNEQFF. CDR3 sequence (DNA): TGTGCCAGTTACAGTGGGAATGAGCAGTTCTTC. The V and J genes are TRBV19 and TRBJ2-1; D ambiguous. V was shortened by 8 bases and J by 7 bases, with 9 bases between the two germline ends. CDR1 LNHDA and CDR2 SQIVND come from the germline V gene (reference sequence). The CDR3 sequence is 11 residues long.

At least ten counts were recorded for this clonotype. The CDR3 protein is CATASAGLTDTQYF. CDR3 in DNA: TGTGCCACCGCTTCGGCCGGACTAACGGATACGCAGTATTTT. The chain uses TRBV24-1 and TRBJ2-3, with a tentative D call TRBD2 (6 bases). Germline V gene lookup returns CDR1 KGHDR and CDR2 SFDVKD. There are 14 residues in the CDR3. V was clipped by 9 bases and J by 6 bases, with 18 bases between them.

This clonotype appeared many times. Germline is not matched at one junction end, which may reflect a read error. The CDR3 nucleotides read TGTGCCAGCAGATTAGCCGGGACAGTGAACACTGAAGCTTTCTTT. It translates to CASRLAGTVNTEAFF. The rearrangement links TRBV7-9 to TRBJ1-1; 7 bases fit TRBD1. The CDR3 runs to 15 residues. In germline, CDR1 is SEHNR, CDR2 FQNEAQ (reference sequence).

This clonotype showed up many times. This rearrangement joins TRBV7-9 to TRBJ1-5; no clear D. Germline CDR1 reads SEHNR; CDR2 reads FQNEAQ (reference sequence). CDR3 size: 12 residues. V lost 2 bases and J 6 bases, leaving 5 bases between the germline ends. CDR3 protein: CASSLYSQPQHF. The CDR3 coding sequence is TGTGCCAGCAGCTTATATTCTCAGCCCCAGCATTTT.

This clonotype has at least ten counts. The CDR3 DNA reads TGCGCCAGCAGCATCTCTCCACAAGAGACCCAGTACTTC. Translated, it gives CASSISPQETQYF. This sequence joins TRBV5-1 and TRBJ2-5; D not certain. Germline V lookup: CDR1 SGHRS, CDR2 YFSETQ. V was clipped by 4 bases and J by 2 bases, with 9 bases between them. The length of the CDR3 is 13 residues.

This clonotype was picked up many times. The V call is TRBV7-8, the J call TRBJ2-7; 8 nucleotides line up with TRBD1. CDR3 length: 14 residues. Germline CDR1 SGHVS, CDR2 FQNEAQ. J gave up 3 bases and V 3 bases, and 4 bases lay outside the gene matches. The CDR3 region is CASSFRQGNYEQYF. For the CDR3, the DNA is TGTGCCAGCAGCTTTAGACAGGGGAACTACGAGCAGTACTTC.

This clonotype was detected many times. V gene TRBV7-2 combines with J gene TRBJ2-1, with 7 bases identical to TRBD1. The CDR3 has 15 residues. Germline CDR1 and CDR2: SGHTA and FQGNSA. With 2 bases clipped from V and 3 bases from J, the junction kept 4 bases outside the gene matches. CDR3 DNA: TGTGCCAGCAGCTTAAGAACAGGGGTCTACAATGAGCAGTTCTTC. Its translation: CASSLRTGVYNEQFF.

This clonotype has only a few counts. DNA for the CDR3: TGTGCCAGCAGCTTGAGACTAGCGGGGGGAAGTGAGCAGTTCTTC. Translation: CASSLRLAGGSEQFF. The V gene is TRBV5-6, the J gene TRBJ2-1, with 13 bases identical to TRBD2. V was pared by 1 base and J by 9 bases, with 4 bases of the junction left unmatched. This CDR3 comprises 15 residues. Germline V gene data show CDR1 as SGHDT and CDR2 as YYEEEE. The entire variable domain, with the rest obtained from reference TRBV5-6 and TRBJ2-1, is as follows: DAGVTQSPTHLIKTRGQQVTLRCSPKSGHDTVSWYQQALGQGPQFIFQYYEEEERQRGNFPDRFSGHQFPNYSSELNVNALLLGDSALYLCASSLRLAGGSEQFFGPGTRLTVL.

This clonotype appeared a few times. The chain employs TRBV6-6 and TRBJ1-6; the D gene is possibly TRBD1 (5 bases). Looked up from germline, CDR1 is MNHNY and CDR2 is SVGAGI (reference sequence). With 6 bases removed from V and 6 bases from J, the gap between germline ends came to 15 bases. The CDR3 runs 15 residues. CDR3 sequence (DNA): TGTGCCAGCAGGACGAGGGGAGGTGGTAATTCACCCCTCCACTTT. The encoded protein is CASRTRGGGNSPLHF.

This chain connects TRBV11-2 to TRBJ2-7; possible D gene TRBD2, 5 bases. V was clipped by 5 bases and J by 2 bases, with 16 bases between them. Germline V gives CDR1 SGHAT, CDR2 FQNNGV. The CDR3 runs 15 residues. CDR3 in DNA: TGTGCCAGCAGCCCACCGGCAGCAGCGGCCTACGAGCAGTACTTC. Its translation is CASSPPAAAAYEQYF.

The chain couples TRBV7-2 to TRBJ1-4; no clear D. The CDR3 length is 18 residues. Trimming stripped 5 bases from V and 0 bases from J, with 19 bases between. Per germline, CDR1 SGHTA and CDR2 FQGNSA. As DNA, the CDR3 is TGTGCCAGCAGCCGCGCAGCACGGGGATCCGCAACTAATGAAAAACTGTTTTTT. Translating it yields CASSRAARGSATNEKLFF. Full variable domain (rest looked up from reference TRBV7-2 and TRBJ1-4): GAGVSQSPSNKVTEKGKDVELRCDPISGHTALYWYRQSLGQGLEFLIYFQGNSAPDKSGLPSDRFSAERTGGSVSTLTIQRTQQEDSAVYLCASSRAARGSATNEKLFFGSGTQLSVL.

This clonotype was detected a few times. The chain has TRBV5-8 and TRBJ1-2; a weak D match, TRBD1 (5 bases). V was trimmed by 0 bases and J by 8 bases, leaving 8 bases between them. The CDR3 has 12 amino acids. Germline CDR1 is SGHTS and CDR2 is YDEGEE. The CDR3 is CASSLGGAGYTF. DNA for the CDR3: TGTGCCAGCAGCTTGGGAGGGGCCGGCTACACCTTC. The variable domain in full, with the rest retrieved from reference TRBV5-8 and TRBJ1-2, is EAGVTQSPTHLIKTRGQQATLRCSPISGHTSVYWYQQALGLGLQFLLWYDEGEERNRGNFPPRFSGRQFPNYSSELNVNALELEDSALYLCASSLGGAGYTFGSGTRLTVV.

This clonotype was observed a few times. V gene TRBV7-2 combines with J gene TRBJ1-2, with D possibly matching TRBD1 (6 bases). Germline CDR1 SGHTA, CDR2 FQGNSA. The CDR3 contains 14 residues. V was pared by 4 bases and J by 3 bases, with 12 bases between. The CDR3 region is CASSSGTGHYGYTF. CDR3 nucleotides: TGTGCCAGCAGCTCAGGAACAGGGCACTATGGCTACACCTTC.

The chain couples TRBV7-6 to TRBJ1-1; maybe TRBD1 (6 bases). Germline loops: CDR1 SGHVS, CDR2 FNYEAQ. V lost 6 bases to trimming and J lost 3 bases, with 17 bases between them. The CDR3 spans 15 residues. CDR3 sequence reads: CASSRIGGRDTEAFF. The CDR3 DNA reads as TGTGCCAGCAGTCGAATCGGGGGGCGGGACACTGAAGCTTTCTTT. The entire variable domain, with the rest obtained from reference TRBV7-6 and TRBJ1-1, is as follows: GAGVSQSPRYKVTKRGQDVALRCDPISGHVSLYWYRQALGQGPEFLTYFNYEAQQDKSGLPNDRFSAERPEGSISTLTIQRTEQRDSAMYRCASSRIGGRDTEAFFGQGTRLTVV.

This clonotype came up a few times. The rearrangement joins TRBV5-1 to TRBJ2-1; the D gene is possibly TRBD2 (6 bases). The V end was cut by 4 bases, the J end by 6 bases, with 17 bases between. CDR1 is SGHRS, CDR2 YFSETQ, per germline. This CDR3 is 15 amino acids long. The CDR3 here is CASSPGEGSGNEQFF. DNA of the CDR3: TGCGCCAGCAGCCCGGGTGAGGGTAGCGGCAATGAGCAGTTCTTC.

This clonotype was found many times. The J gene is TRBJ2-5, the V gene TRBV7-9, with D perhaps TRBD2 (6 bases). The germline CDR1 and CDR2 sequences are SEHNR and FQNEAQ (reference sequence). The CDR3 is 13 residues long. V was pared by 5 bases and J by 4 bases, with 11 bases between. The DNA for the CDR3 is TGTGCCAGCAGCCAGACTAGTGGAGAGACCCAGTACTTC. It translates to CASSQTSGETQYF.

In this sample, this clonotype turned up a few times. This rearrangement joins TRBV27 to TRBJ2-3; 7 bases are a match to TRBD2. V trimming: 4 bases; J trimming: 5 bases; junction bases outside the gene matches: 6. The length of the CDR3 is 14 residues. Germline V gene lookup returns CDR1 MNHEY and CDR2 SMNVEV (reference sequence). CDR3 nucleotides: TGTGCCAGCAGTTCAGAACGGGGGGAAGATACGCAGTATTTT. It is translated as CASSSERGEDTQYF.